This TCR beta chain comes out of a study of beta chain features in type 1 diabetes. This clone has more than one count but fewer than ten. CD45RO/CCR7/CD25/CD127/CD95/CD27 sorting isolated CD4+ naive, central memory, regulatory and stem cell-like memory cells. Sorted populations all exceeded 95% purity. TCRB transcripts that were expressed got sequenced, as all of the isolated RNA had been reverse transcribed. Method: immunoSEQ multiplex PCR; TCRdb's copy keeps in-frame clones and lacks some. This sample has 430,000 or so clones; 11% occur once, and the top ten carry more than 0.045%. This clonotype was sampled from a woman aged 18-30 years in good health. The sample consisted of naive CD4+ T cells from blood.

For the CDR3, the DNA is TGTGCCAGCAGCAAAAAGGAGAACACTGAAGCTTTCTTT. Amino acid sequence: CASSKKENTEAFF. This sequence joins TRBV21-1 and TRBJ1-1. TRBV21-1 corresponds to a pseudogene. This CDR3 has 13 amino acids.